This T cell receptor (beta chain) was identified during a study of Graves' ophthalmopathy and Graves' hyperthyroidism. This clonotype was picked up many times. Its antigen is not known. In germline, CDR1 is MDHEN, CDR2 SYDVKM. This CDR3 region has 14 residues. Trimming shortened V by 3 bases and J by 4 bases, and 12 bases separated the two germline ends. Excluded were patients with other autoimmune diseases, uncontrolled infections, pregnancy or lactation. Study findings and constraints: Blood also contained most of the expanded thyroid clonotypes above 0.001 frequency.

As the template, RNA transcripts were used to amplify TCR beta CDR3 regions. The first round was an RT-PCR with HTBI primers, and the second round was a multiplex PCR. TCRdb re-analysed the multiplex PCR reads in MiXCR, keeping a single row per CDR3 protein. The sample gives some 360,000 distinct CDR3 sequences, about 18% of which show up once; 2.4% is in the top ten. The sequence derives from an adult woman with stable Graves' hyperthyroidism. Material: peripheral blood. This rearrangement joins TRBV28 to TRBJ1-2; D is unresolved. In DNA form, the CDR3 reads TGTGCCAGCAGTTTGAGTTTAGGATTCTATGGCTACACCTTC. It is translated as CASSLSLGFYGYTF.